Listed below are T cell receptor beta chains from one sample, sequenced in a study of human T cells and chemical hapten exposure. TCRdb re-derived calls from the RACE reads in MiXCR, one entry per CDR3 protein. The sample has under 300,000 distinct CDR3 sequences; approximately 7.5% are singletons. Sample: whole blood, taken in connection with sensitization to the hapten diphenylcyclopropenone (DPC). The receptors originated from a man aged 18 to 29 with alopecia areata. Some clones in this sample may be carry-over from other donors' samples. CDR3s include the opening cysteine and the closing phenylalanine or tryptophan. The order of the fields is V gene, J gene, D gene, CDR3 length, clone size, CDR3 DNA, CDR3 protein. D genes are given only for firm matches. Not every row has a clone size; where given, it reads once, few, many or a size class.

TRBV9	TRBJ1-5	TRBD1	16	few	TGTGCCAGCAGCCCCGGACAGGGGAATAGCAATCAGCCCCAGCATTTT	CASSPGQGNSNQPQHF
TRBV14	TRBJ1-4	TRBD1	16	.	TGTGCCAGCAGCCATAGATCAACAGGGGGAAATGAAAAACTGTTTTTT	CASSHRSTGGNEKLFF
TRBV2	TRBJ2-1	.	12	few	TGTGCCAGCACGGGGAGTTACAATGAGCAGTTCTTC	CASTGSYNEQFF
TRBV7-9	TRBJ2-2	.	17	many	TGTGCCAGCAGTCAGACCCGGGACATCATGAACACCGGGGAGCTGTTTTTT	CASSQTRDIMNTGELFF
TRBV7-3	TRBJ2-5	TRBD2	14	few	TGTGCCAGCAGCCCCGCGGGGGAGGTGGAGACCCAGTACTTC	CASSPAGEVETQYF
TRBV28	TRBJ2-2	.	15	few	TGTGCCAGCAGTAGGGCGGATGTGGGTACCGGGGAGCTGTTTTTT	CASSRADVGTGELFF
TRBV4-1	TRBJ1-5	.	17	.	TGCGCCAGCAGCCGAGAAGGACGGAGCAATAGCAATCAGCCCCAGCATTTT	CASSREGRSNSNQPQHF
TRBV28	TRBJ2-2	.	12	few	TGTGCCACTGACAGCAACACCGGGGAGCTGTTTTTT	CATDSNTGELFF
TRBV16	TRBJ1-2	.	15	.	TGTGCCAGCAGCCAGTACGGGACACTGCTCTATGGCTACACCTTC	CASSQYGTLLYGYTF
TRBV6-2/TRBV6-3	TRBJ2-4	.	12	few	TGTGCCAGCAGGCAGTCCAAAAACATTCAGTACTTC	CASRQSKNIQYF
TRBV5-5	TRBJ1-2	.	15	.	TGTGCCAGCAGCTCACGGGCCACCAAGTTCTATGGCTACACCTTC	CASSSRATKFYGYTF
TRBV7-7	TRBJ2-2	.	16	.	TGTGCCAGCAGCTTAGCCCGGGCCTCCGACACCGGGGAGCTGTTTTTT	CASSLARASDTGELFF
TRBV4-3	TRBJ1-4	TRBD1	15	many	TGCGCCAGCAGCCTAACCCGGGACAGGGGCGAAAAACTGTTTTTT	CASSLTRDRGEKLFF
TRBV7-9	TRBJ1-4	.	15	.	TGTGCCAGCAGCTTACCGACAGGAGTTAATGAAAAACTGTTTTTT	CASSLPTGVNEKLFF
TRBV5-5	TRBJ2-1	TRBD2	14	many	TGTGCCAGCAGCTTGGCCGGGACTAGCAATGAGCAGTTCTTC	CASSLAGTSNEQFF
TRBV3-1	TRBJ2-1	.	12	.	TGTGCCAGCAGCCAATTAGGGGGTGAGCAGTTCTTC	CASSQLGGEQFF
TRBV4-3	TRBJ2-5	.	17	few	TGCGCCAGCAGCCAAGATCTGCAACCGAACGACCAAGAGACCCAGTACTTC	CASSQDLQPNDQETQYF
TRBV6-2/TRBV6-3	TRBJ2-7	.	13	few	TGTGCCAGCAGTTCGAGGATCGACTACGAGCAGTACTTC	CASSSRIDYEQYF
TRBV27	TRBJ2-6	.	13	few	TGTGCCAGCAGTTTATATGGGGCCAACGTCCTGACTTTC	CASSLYGANVLTF
TRBV29-1	TRBJ1-2	.	14	many	TGCAGCGTTGTGATGTCAGGGAGAGGTTATGGCTACACCTTC	CSVVMSGRGYGYTF
TRBV5-1	TRBJ1-6	.	15	few	TGCGCCAGCAGCTTGGAAGGGGGAGATCATTCACCCCTCCACTTT	CASSLEGGDHSPLHF
TRBV20-1	TRBJ1-2	.	15	.	TGCAGTGCTAGAGATCCCGTCAAAGCGAACTATGGCTACACCTTC	CSARDPVKANYGYTF
TRBV10-1	TRBJ2-1	.	13	once	TGCGCCAGCAGTGACTGCGACTACAATGAGCAGTTCTTC	CASSDCDYNEQFF
TRBV9	TRBJ2-1	.	12	few	TGTGCCAGCAGCGTACATTACAATGAGCAGTTCTTC	CASSVHYNEQFF
TRBV6-5	TRBJ1-1	.	14	few	TGTGCCAGCCAACGGAGCCCGCTGAACACTGAAGCTTTCTTT	CASQRSPLNTEAFF
TRBV5-1	TRBJ2-1	.	15	.	TGCGCCAGCCGCTCACAGGGTCTAATGTACAATGAGCAGTTCTTC	CASRSQGLMYNEQFF
TRBV11-2	TRBJ2-1	.	13	few	TGTGCCAGCAGCTTCCCCCTCATCCTAGGACCGTTCTTC	CASSFPLILGPFF
TRBV27	TRBJ2-5	.	12	few	TGTGCCAGCAGTTTTTTCGGAGAGACCCAGTACTTC	CASSFFGETQYF